The source of this T cell receptor beta chain is a study of a mutant IDH1 vaccine in newly diagnosed glioma. The table lists this clone with a few counts. Its cognate antigen is unknown. Sequenced by immunoSEQ multiplex PCR; TCRdb stores in-frame clones only, minus some. The table records tens of thousands of clones, about 86% of them present only once. Time point noted: week 35, safety follow-up. Mutant IDH1 20-mer peptide, at 300 ug, made up each vaccine dose, with topical imiquimod. The ends lost 7 bases at V and 7 bases at J; junction bases unmatched: 2. From germline, CDR1 is DFQATT and CDR2 SNEGSKA (reference sequence). The CDR3 length is 11 residues.

The material sequenced was PBMCs, taken from a glioma patient whose treatment included an IDH1 peptide vaccine. The sequence was obtained from a man between 35 and 55 years old with glioma. The rearrangement joins TRBV20-1 to TRBJ2-7; the match to TRBD2 covers 12 bases. The CDR3 spells CSGTSGMEQYF. CDR3 in DNA: TGCAGTGGGACTAGCGGGATGGAGCAGTACTTC.